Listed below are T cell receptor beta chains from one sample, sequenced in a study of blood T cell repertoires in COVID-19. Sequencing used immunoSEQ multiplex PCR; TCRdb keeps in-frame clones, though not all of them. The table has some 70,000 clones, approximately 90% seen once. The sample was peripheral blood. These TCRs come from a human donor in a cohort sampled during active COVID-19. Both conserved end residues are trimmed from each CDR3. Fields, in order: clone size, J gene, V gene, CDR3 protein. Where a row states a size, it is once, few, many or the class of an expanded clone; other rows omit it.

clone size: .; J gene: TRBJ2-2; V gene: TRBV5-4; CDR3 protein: ASSAGTSGGANTGELF
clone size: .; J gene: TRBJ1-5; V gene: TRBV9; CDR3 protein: ASSVGADGGPQH
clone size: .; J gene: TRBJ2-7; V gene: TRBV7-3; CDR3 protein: ASSLRPLYEQY
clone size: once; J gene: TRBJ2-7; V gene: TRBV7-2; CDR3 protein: ASSSTFSYEQY
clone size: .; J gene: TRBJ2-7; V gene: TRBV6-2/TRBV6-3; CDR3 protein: ASSYPNFRGNYEQY
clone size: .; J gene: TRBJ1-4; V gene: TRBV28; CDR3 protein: ASTGTPNEKLF
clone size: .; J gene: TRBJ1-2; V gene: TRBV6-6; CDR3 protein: ASSYAAGQANYGYT
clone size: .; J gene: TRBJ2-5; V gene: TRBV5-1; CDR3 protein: ASSPSGGQETQY
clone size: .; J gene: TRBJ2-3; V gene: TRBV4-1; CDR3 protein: ASSQVWSGQTSTDTQY
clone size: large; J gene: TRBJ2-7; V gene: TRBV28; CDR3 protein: ASSLSDRGVYEQY